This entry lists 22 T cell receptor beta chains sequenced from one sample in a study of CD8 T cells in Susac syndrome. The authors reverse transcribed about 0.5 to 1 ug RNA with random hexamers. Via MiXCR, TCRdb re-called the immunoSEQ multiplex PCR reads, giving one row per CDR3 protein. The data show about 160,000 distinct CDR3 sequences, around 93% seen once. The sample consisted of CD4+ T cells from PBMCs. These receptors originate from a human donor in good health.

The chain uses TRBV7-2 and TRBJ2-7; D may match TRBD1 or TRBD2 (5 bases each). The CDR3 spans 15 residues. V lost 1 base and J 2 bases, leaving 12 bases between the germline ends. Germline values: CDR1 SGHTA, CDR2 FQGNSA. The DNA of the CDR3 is TGTGCCAGCAGCTTAGTGGCAGGGAGCACCTACGAGCAGTACTTC. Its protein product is CASSLVAGSTYEQYF.

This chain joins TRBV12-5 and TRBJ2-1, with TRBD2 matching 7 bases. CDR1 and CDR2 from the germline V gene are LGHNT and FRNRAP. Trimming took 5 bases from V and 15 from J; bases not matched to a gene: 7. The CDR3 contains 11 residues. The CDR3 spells CASGRDYTPFF. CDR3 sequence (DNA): TGTGCTAGTGGTCGGGACTACACCCCGTTCTTC.

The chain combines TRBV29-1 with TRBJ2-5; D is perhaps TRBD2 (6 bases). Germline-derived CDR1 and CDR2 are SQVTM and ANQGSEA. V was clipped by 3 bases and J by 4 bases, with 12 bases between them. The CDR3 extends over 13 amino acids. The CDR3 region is CSVERGSRETQYF. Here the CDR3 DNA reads TGCAGCGTTGAGCGGGGTTCTAGAGAGACCCAGTACTTC.

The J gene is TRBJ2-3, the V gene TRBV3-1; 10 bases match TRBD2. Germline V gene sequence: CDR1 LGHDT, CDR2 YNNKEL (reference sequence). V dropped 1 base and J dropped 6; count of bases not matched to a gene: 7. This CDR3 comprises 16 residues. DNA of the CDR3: TGTGCCAGCAGCCAAGGTGCGGGACTAGCGTACGATACGCAGTATTTT. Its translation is CASSQGAGLAYDTQYF.

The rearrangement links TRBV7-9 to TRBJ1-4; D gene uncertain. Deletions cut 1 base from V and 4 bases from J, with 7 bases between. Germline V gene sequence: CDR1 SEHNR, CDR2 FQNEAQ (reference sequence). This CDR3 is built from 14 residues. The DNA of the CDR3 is TGTGCCAGCAGCTTAGGGACGTATAATGAAAAACTGTTTTTT. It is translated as CASSLGTYNEKLFF.

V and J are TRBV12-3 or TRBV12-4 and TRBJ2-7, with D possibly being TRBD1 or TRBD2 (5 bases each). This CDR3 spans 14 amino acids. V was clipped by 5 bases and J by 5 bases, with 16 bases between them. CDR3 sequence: CASSLGTRGDEQYF. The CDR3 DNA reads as TGTGCCAGCAGTCTCGGGACCCGTGGTGACGAGCAGTACTTC.

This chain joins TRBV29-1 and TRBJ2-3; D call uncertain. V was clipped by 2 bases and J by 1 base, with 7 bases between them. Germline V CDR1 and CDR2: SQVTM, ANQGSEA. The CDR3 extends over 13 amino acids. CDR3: CSVENPGTDTQYF. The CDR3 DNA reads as TGCAGCGTTGAAAACCCTGGCACAGATACGCAGTATTTT.

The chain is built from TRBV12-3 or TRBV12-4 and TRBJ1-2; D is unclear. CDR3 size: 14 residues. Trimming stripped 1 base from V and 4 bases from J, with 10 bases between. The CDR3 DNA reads TGTGCCAGCAGTTTAGATCAGGTGGCCTATGGCTACACCTTC. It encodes CASSLDQVAYGYTF.

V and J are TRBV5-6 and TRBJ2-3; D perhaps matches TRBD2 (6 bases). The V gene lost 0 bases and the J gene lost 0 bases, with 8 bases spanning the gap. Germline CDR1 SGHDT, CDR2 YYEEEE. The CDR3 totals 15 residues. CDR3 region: CASSLVLASTDTQYF. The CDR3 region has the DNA TGTGCCAGCAGCTTGGTTCTAGCGAGCACAGATACGCAGTATTTT.

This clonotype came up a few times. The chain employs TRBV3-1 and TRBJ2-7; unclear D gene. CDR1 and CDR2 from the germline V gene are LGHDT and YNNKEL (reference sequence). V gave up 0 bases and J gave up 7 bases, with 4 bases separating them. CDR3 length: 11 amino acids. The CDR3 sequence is CASSQEREQYF. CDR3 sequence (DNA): TGTGCCAGCAGCCAAGAGAGGGAGCAGTACTTC.

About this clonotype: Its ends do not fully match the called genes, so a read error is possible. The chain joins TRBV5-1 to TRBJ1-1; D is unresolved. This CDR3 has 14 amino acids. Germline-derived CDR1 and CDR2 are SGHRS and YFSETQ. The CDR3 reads CASRGEGKGTEVFF. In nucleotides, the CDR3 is TGCGCCAGCAGGGGAGAGGGAAAAGGAACTGAAGTTTTCTTT.

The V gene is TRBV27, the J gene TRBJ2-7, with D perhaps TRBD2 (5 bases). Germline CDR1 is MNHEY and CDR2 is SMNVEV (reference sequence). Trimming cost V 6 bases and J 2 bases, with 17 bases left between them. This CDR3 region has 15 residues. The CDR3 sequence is CASSLEAGLTYEQYF. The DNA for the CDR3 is TGTGCCAGCAGCCTAGAGGCGGGTCTTACCTACGAGCAGTACTTC.

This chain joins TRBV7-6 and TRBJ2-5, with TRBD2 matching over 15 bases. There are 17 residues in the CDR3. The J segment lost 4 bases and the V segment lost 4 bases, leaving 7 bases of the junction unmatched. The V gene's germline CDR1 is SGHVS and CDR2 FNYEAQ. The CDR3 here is CASSSGLAGGRGETQYF. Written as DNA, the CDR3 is TGTGCCAGCAGCTCAGGACTAGCGGGGGGGCGCGGAGAGACCCAGTACTTC.

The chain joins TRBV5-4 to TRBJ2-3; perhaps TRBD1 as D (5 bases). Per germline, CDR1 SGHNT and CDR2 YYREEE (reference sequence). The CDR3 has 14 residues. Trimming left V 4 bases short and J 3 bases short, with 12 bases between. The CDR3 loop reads CASSRDSRTDTQYF. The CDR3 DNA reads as TGTGCCAGCAGCCGCGACAGCAGGACAGATACGCAGTATTTT.

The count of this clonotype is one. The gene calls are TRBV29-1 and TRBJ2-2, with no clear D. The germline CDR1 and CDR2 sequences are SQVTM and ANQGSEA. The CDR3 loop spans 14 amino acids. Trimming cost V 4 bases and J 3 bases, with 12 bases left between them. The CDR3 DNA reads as TGCAGCGTTGGAGCTCCTTCTTACACCGGGGAGCTGTTTTTT. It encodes CSVGAPSYTGELFF.

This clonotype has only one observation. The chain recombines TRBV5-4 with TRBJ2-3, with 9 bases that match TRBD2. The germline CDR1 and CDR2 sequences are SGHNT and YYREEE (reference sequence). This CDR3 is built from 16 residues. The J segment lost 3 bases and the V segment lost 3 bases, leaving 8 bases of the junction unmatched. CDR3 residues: CASSSQRGARTDTQYF. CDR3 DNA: TGTGCCAGCAGCTCTCAGCGGGGGGCTAGGACAGATACGCAGTATTTT.

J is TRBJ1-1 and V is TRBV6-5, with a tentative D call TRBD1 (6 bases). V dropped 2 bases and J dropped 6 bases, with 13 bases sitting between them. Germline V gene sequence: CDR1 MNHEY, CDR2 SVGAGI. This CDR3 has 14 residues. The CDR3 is CASSYLTGFPEAFF. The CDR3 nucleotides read TGTGCCAGCAGTTACCTTACAGGGTTCCCTGAAGCTTTCTTT.

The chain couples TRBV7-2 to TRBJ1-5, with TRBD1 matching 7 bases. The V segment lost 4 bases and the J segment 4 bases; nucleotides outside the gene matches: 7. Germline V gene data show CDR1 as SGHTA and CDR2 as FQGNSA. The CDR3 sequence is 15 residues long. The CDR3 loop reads CASSSDGQANQPQHF. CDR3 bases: TGTGCCAGCAGCTCCGACGGACAGGCTAATCAGCCCCAGCATTTT.

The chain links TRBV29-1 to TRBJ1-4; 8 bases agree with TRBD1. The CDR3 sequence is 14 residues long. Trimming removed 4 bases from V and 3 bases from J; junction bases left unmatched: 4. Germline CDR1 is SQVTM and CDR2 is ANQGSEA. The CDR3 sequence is CSVASGGPNEKLFF. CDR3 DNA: TGCAGCGTTGCTTCAGGGGGCCCTAATGAAAAACTGTTTTTT.

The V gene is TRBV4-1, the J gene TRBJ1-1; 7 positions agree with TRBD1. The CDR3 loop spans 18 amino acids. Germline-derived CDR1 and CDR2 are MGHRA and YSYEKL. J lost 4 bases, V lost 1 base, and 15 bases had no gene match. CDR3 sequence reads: CASSQGQGIFLLGTEAFF. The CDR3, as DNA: TGCGCCAGCAGCCAAGGACAGGGAATCTTCTTACTGGGCACTGAAGCTTTCTTT.

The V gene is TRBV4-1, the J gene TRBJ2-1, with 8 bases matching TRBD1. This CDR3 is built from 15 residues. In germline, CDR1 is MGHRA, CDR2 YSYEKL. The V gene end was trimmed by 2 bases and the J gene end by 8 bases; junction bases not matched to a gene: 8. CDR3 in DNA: TGCGCCAGCAGCCAAAGGACAGGGATTAACGATGAGCAGTTCTTC. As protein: CASSQRTGINDEQFF.

This CDR3 is CSVEDPQSNTEAFF. DNA of the CDR3: TGCAGCGTTGAAGACCCACAGAGTAACACTGAAGCTTTCTTT. The chain recombines TRBV29-1 with TRBJ1-1; D call uncertain. The germline gives CDR1 SQVTM, CDR2 ANQGSEA. This CDR3 is 14 amino acids long. The ends were cut back, 0 bases at V and 2 bases at J, with 10 bases in the middle. The full variable domain, with the rest looked up from reference TRBV29-1 and TRBJ1-1, is SAVISQKPSRDICQRGTSLTIQCQVDSQVTMMFWYRQQPGQSLTLIATANQGSEATYESGFVIDKFPISRPNLTFSTLTVSNMSPEDSSIYLCSVEDPQSNTEAFFGQGTRLTVV.